The clone carrying this T cell receptor (beta chain) was seen a single time. What it recognizes is unknown. CDR3 length: 14 residues. Germline CDR1 is MNHEY and CDR2 is SMNVEV (reference sequence). Trimming took 7 bases from V and 2 from J; bases not matched to a gene: 4. The protocol was immunoSEQ multiplex PCR, while the TCRdb copy is restricted to in-frame clones and leaves out a portion. The profile shows some 2 million clones, roughly 94% of them singletons. These data belong to a study of shared clonotypes between healthy human individuals. Terminally differentiated effector memory CD45RA+ cells were left out of the naive CD8 fraction, which was CD45RO-negative and positively selected for CCR7. Whole-study findings and limits: Large depth notwithstanding, sorted-subset sequencing proved incomplete by rarefaction.

What was sequenced was naive CD8+ T cells sorted from blood. This chain links TRBV27 with TRBJ1-1; 10 nucleotides agree with TRBD1. This clonotype originated in a man younger than 35 in good health. In DNA, the CDR3 is TGTGCCAGCACCGACAGGGGGCCAAACACTGAAGCTTTCTTT. Its translation: CASTDRGPNTEAFF.